This TCR beta chain comes out of a study of vaccination and CD4 T cells after COVID-19 (dated by TCRdb to 2022 to 2024). In the study overall: SARS-CoV-2 positivity had been established in the convalescent patients by nasal swab PCR, and mild disease was recorded in several of these patients and severe disease in one. Participants received two doses of either the Pfizer-BioNTech BNT162b2 vaccine (n=8) or the Moderna mRNA-1273 vaccine (n=2). In ten to eleven COVID-19 convalescent patients and several infection-naive healthy vaccine recipients, researchers compared the spike-specific CD4+ TCR repertoire from before mRNA vaccination with the repertoire from after. In control cultures, a CEFX viral epitope pool was used as positive control, an HIV-1 Nef peptide pool was used as negative control, or no peptide was added. Six males and four females were included in the convalescent cohort, with two Hispanic individuals, seven Caucasians, two Asians and one multiracial person represented. Post-vaccine blood samples were collected a median of around 2.5 months after the second vaccine dose, ranging from roughly 13 to 250 days. Post-COVID blood samples from convalescent patients were collected a median of about 100 days after diagnosis, with a range of roughly 35 to 180 days. Culture stimuli were overlapping spike peptide pools from SARS-CoV-2 and from the common cold coronaviruses HCoV-NL63, HCoV-OC43 and HCoV-229E.

The treatment or condition label, read with the paper, signifies: roughly ten-day PBMC culture with coronavirus spike peptide pools or control peptides (ViraFEST assay). To expand antigen-specific T cells with peptide pools and then pick out the expanded clonotypes through TCR sequencing, the study relied on the ViraFEST assay. The convalescent patients' positive SARS-CoV-2 PCR tests were from March to December 2020, which was before the Alpha, Beta and Delta variants emerged in the United States. Approximately 1.8 million PBMCs per well were cultured in IMDM with approximately 4.9% human AB serum and 9 to 10 IU/ml IL-2, plus 10 ug/ml peptide pools. On days 3 and 7, half of the culture medium was replaced with fresh IL-2-containing medium. CD4+ T cells were isolated after 10 days of culture through negative selection using the EasySep CD4+ T cell isolation kit. PBMCs were separated from whole blood using Ficoll-Paque Plus gradient centrifugation and then either used fresh or cryopreserved at -140C. Culture conditions were generally each tested in triplicate wells.

What the authors observed across the whole study: Nearly all vaccine-specific clones in convalescent patients (304 of 307) were mono-reactive for SARS-CoV-2 spike rather than cross-reactive with common cold coronaviruses. In convalescent patients, a median approximately 83% of post-vaccine SARS-CoV-2-reactive clones were detected only after vaccination, and vaccine-specific priming was suggested by this finding. The median count of SARS-CoV-2-reactive clonotypes went up from 21 after infection to about 40 after vaccination, although the change was not significant. Relatively few convalescent patients were included in the study, and early timepoints after natural infection were not analyzed.

This clonotype was counted a few times. No antigen is known for it. One base away there is no much larger clone; base qualities are not given. The library was generated by PCR. DNA from cultured CD4+ T cells underwent TCR sequencing with the Oncomine TCR Beta short-read assay at the Johns Hopkins FTIC core. Genomic DNA was extracted from the cultured CD4+ T cells with the QIAamp micro DNA kit. Oncomine TCR Beta libraries from cultured CD4+ T cells were pooled using unique dual indexes and sequenced on an Illumina iSeq 100. On the study's bioinformatics: Non-productive sequences were removed, and CDR3s not starting with C, not ending with F or W, or shorter than 7 amino acids were discarded. Antigen-specific clonotypes were identified with the MANAFEST web application by comparing peptide-stimulated wells with reference and other culture wells. To be called positive, a clone needed an FDR below 0.05, an odds ratio above 5, and a productive frequency above 0.1% in at least two of three replicate wells. A clonotype counted as cross-reactive if it showed significant expansion both in the SARS-CoV-2 spike wells and in at least one common cold coronavirus spike condition. Similarity between CDR3 sequences was evaluated in R version 3.6.1 using Levenshtein distances (stringdist) and unrooted phylogenetic trees (ape). TCRdb took the public reads, trimmed them with fastp at Q25, ran MiXCR for clone calling and kept in-frame beta chains. Each CDR3 protein appears once, grouped with its most common genes and DNA. TCRdb's processing, not the authors' own work, is the source of the V and J calls. The sample table shows 9,500 to 15,000 distinct CDR3 sequences, and 53% are seen once. Of the sample, less than 40% falls within the top ten clones.

The TCR sequence derives from a human donor who had recovered from COVID-19. Input material: CD4+ T cells from blood, cultured in vitro.

The CDR3 region has the sequence CASSSFLGLAGGTYNEQFF. The nucleotides are TGTGCCAGCAGCTCATTCCTTGGACTAGCGGGGGGGACCTACAATGAGCAGTTCTTC. The chain links TRBV7-8 with TRBJ2-1; the junction holds 15 bases that match TRBD2. CDR1 and CDR2 are read off the germline V gene as SGHVS and FQNEAQ. Measured from the cysteine to the phenylalanine, the CDR3 is 19 residues long. The CDR3 DNA has 57 bases and is translated from base 1. Trimmed from V: 4 bases; trimmed from J: 2 bases; junction bases lacking a gene match: 9.